Listed below are T cell receptor beta chains from one sample, sequenced in a study of identical twins. TCRdb independently ran MiXCR on the 5' RACE reads; one entry per CDR3 protein. The sample lists about 210,000 distinct CDR3 sequences; roughly a tenth were seen once. The specimen sequenced was memory (CD45RO+) T cells sorted from blood. The origin of the receptors is a woman between 18 and 30 years old in good health. Each CDR3 is given with its conserved first and last residue. The D gene is left open where the match is weak. The size of a clone is reported for some rows only, either as once, few or many, or as a class for expanded clones.

CDR3 length: 16
clone size: many
J gene: TRBJ1-5
D gene: -
V gene: TRBV5-6
CDR3 DNA: TGTGCCAGCAGCTTGTATCGGGGGGCAAGCAATCAGCCCCAGCATTTT
CDR3 protein: CASSLYRGASNQPQHF

CDR3 length: 11
clone size: -
J gene: TRBJ2-1
D gene: -
V gene: TRBV7-9
CDR3 DNA: TGTGCCAGCAGCTATTCCGGTGAGCAGTTCTTC
CDR3 protein: CASSYSGEQFF

CDR3 length: 20
clone size: once
J gene: TRBJ2-1
D gene: TRBD1
V gene: TRBV5-6
CDR3 DNA: TGTGCCAGCAGCCCGCGGCAGGGGGCGCTTCCCCAGCCAACCTACAATGAGCAGTTCTTC
CDR3 protein: CASSPRQGALPQPTYNEQFF

CDR3 length: 13
clone size: few
J gene: TRBJ2-7
D gene: -
V gene: TRBV3-1
CDR3 DNA: TGTGCCAGCAGTCTAGGGACGGCAGTCGAGCAGTACTTC
CDR3 protein: CASSLGTAVEQYF

CDR3 length: 15
clone size: -
J gene: TRBJ2-1
D gene: TRBD2
V gene: TRBV20-1
CDR3 DNA: TGCAGTGCTGAGATAGCGGGAAGCTCCTACAATGAGCAGTTCTTC
CDR3 protein: CSAEIAGSSYNEQFF

CDR3 length: 13
clone size: few
J gene: TRBJ1-1
D gene: -
V gene: TRBV18
CDR3 DNA: TGTGCCAGCTCAGTGACGGGGGCCACTGAAGCTTTCTTT
CDR3 protein: CASSVTGATEAFF

CDR3 length: 15
clone size: many
J gene: TRBJ2-3
D gene: TRBD2
V gene: TRBV12-3/TRBV12-4
CDR3 DNA: TGTGCCAGCAGGGCCGCTAGCGGGTTGACAGATACGCAGTATTTT
CDR3 protein: CASRAASGLTDTQYF

CDR3 length: 12
clone size: -
J gene: TRBJ2-7
D gene: -
V gene: TRBV18
CDR3 DNA: TGTGCCAGCTCCAACCGTGACTACGAGCAGTACTTC
CDR3 protein: CASSNRDYEQYF

CDR3 length: 15
clone size: -
J gene: TRBJ2-7
D gene: TRBD1
V gene: TRBV20-1
CDR3 DNA: TGCAGTGCTGCTCCGGGACAGGGCGCTGCGAACGAGCAGTACTTC
CDR3 protein: CSAAPGQGAANEQYF

CDR3 length: 15
clone size: many
J gene: TRBJ1-1
D gene: TRBD1
V gene: TRBV20-1
CDR3 DNA: TGCAGTGCTAGAGATACGGACAGGGGGCATTCTGAAGCTTTCTTT
CDR3 protein: CSARDTDRGHSEAFF

CDR3 length: 15
clone size: -
J gene: TRBJ2-1
D gene: TRBD2
V gene: TRBV10-2
CDR3 DNA: TGCGCCAGCAGTGAGTCGGCGGGGGGCTACAATGAGCAGTTCTTC
CDR3 protein: CASSESAGGYNEQFF

CDR3 length: 14
clone size: many
J gene: TRBJ2-5
D gene: TRBD2
V gene: TRBV10-3
CDR3 DNA: TGTGCCATCAGAAGCGGGGGGCTCCAAGAGACCCAGTACTTC
CDR3 protein: CAIRSGGLQETQYF

CDR3 length: 15
clone size: -
J gene: TRBJ1-6
D gene: -
V gene: TRBV11-3
CDR3 DNA: TGTGCCAGCAGCTTTTTCTCCACGGACAATTCACCCCTCCACTTT
CDR3 protein: CASSFFSTDNSPLHF

CDR3 length: 14
clone size: few
J gene: TRBJ1-5
D gene: -
V gene: TRBV5-5
CDR3 DNA: TGTGCCAGCAGCTTGGAGGATAGCAATCAGCCCCAGCATTTT
CDR3 protein: CASSLEDSNQPQHF

CDR3 length: 15
clone size: -
J gene: TRBJ1-4
D gene: -
V gene: TRBV7-9
CDR3 DNA: TGTGCCAGCAGCTTGGGGATAACGGGGGCCGAAAAACTGTTTTTT
CDR3 protein: CASSLGITGAEKLFF